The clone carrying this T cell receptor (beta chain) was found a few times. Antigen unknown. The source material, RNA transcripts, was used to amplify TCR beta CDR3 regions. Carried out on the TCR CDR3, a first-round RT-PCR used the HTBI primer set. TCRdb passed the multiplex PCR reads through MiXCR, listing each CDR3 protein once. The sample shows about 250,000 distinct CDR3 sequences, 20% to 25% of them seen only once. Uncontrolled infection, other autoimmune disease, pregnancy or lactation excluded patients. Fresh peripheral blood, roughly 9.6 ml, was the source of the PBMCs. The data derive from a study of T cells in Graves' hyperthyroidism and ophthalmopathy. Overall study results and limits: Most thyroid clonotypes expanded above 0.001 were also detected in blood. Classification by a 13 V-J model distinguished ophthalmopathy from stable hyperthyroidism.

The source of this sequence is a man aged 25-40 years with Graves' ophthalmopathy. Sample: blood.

CDR3 bases: TGTGCCAGCAGTTACGAGGTGGTACGACAGCCCCAGCATTTT. Translation gives CASSYEVVRQPQHF. The chain links TRBV6-2 or TRBV6-3 to TRBJ1-5; no clear D. Per germline, CDR1 MNHEY and CDR2 SVGEGT. The CDR3 has 14 residues. The V and J ends lost 2 bases and 7 bases respectively, with 12 bases between them.